The 14 T cell receptor beta chains reported below all come from one sample, sequenced in a study of cytomegalovirus exposure and HLA in healthy donors. The PCR ran on 60 Vbeta and 13 Jbeta primers. Some clones are missing from TCRdb's copy, which holds only in-frame ones; the method was immunoSEQ multiplex PCR. The data contain some 200,000 clones, about 9.4% of them singletons. The sample comprised PBMCs. Source of these receptors: a woman aged 30 to 39 in good health and CMV-seropositive.

V usage is TRBV7-9 and J usage is TRBJ2-7; the D gene is possibly TRBD1 (5 bases). The V gene's germline CDR1 is SEHNR and CDR2 FQNEAQ (reference sequence). Trimming left V 5 bases short and J 3 bases short, with 17 bases between. The CDR3 length is 15 residues. DNA of the CDR3: TGTGCCAGCAGCCAGGCTTCAGGGTACTACTACGAGCAGTACTTC. Encoded protein: CASSQASGYYYEQYF.

The chain recombines TRBV7-9 with TRBJ1-4; 9 nucleotides align to TRBD1. Trimming took 10 bases from V and 7 from J; bases not matched to a gene: 10. The CDR3 is 14 amino acids. CDR1 and CDR2 (germline): SEHNR, FQNEAQ (reference sequence). The CDR3, as DNA: TGTGCCACCCAGAGGGGACAGGGTTCTGAAAAACTGTTTTTT. Its translation: CATQRGQGSEKLFF.

This clone has more than one count but fewer than ten. The gene calls are TRBV6-6 and TRBJ2-2, with 9 positions matching TRBD1. Germline values: CDR1 MNHNY, CDR2 SVGAGI (reference sequence). This CDR3 is 13 amino acids long. V gave up 6 bases and J gave up 5 bases; unmatched junction bases: 1. The CDR3 loop reads CASRGQGTGELFF. The CDR3 DNA sequence: TGTGCCAGCAGAGGACAGGGGACCGGGGAGCTGTTTTTT.

This clone was detected a few times. V and J are TRBV21-1 and TRBJ1-1; no DNA check was done on the table's D call, TRBD1. TRBV21-1 has pseudogene status. The CDR3 spans 13 residues. CDR3 protein: CASSTRRTQEAFF. The CDR3 DNA sequence: TGTGCCAGCAGCACGAGAAGGACACAGGAAGCTTTCTTT.

The chain recombines TRBV7-2 with TRBJ2-3; TRBD2 agrees at 8 bases. This CDR3 spans 17 amino acids. In germline, CDR1 is SGHTA, CDR2 FQGNSA. Trimming cost V 2 bases and J 1 base; bases outside gene matches: 8. The CDR3 loop reads CASSLRTGRGGTDTQYF. The DNA for the CDR3 is TGTGCCAGCAGCTTACGTACCGGGAGGGGTGGCACAGATACGCAGTATTTT.

This clone occurred a few times. The chain employs TRBV5-1 and TRBJ2-7; 8 bases fit TRBD1. Germline V CDR1 and CDR2: SGHRS, YFSETQ. V was clipped by 0 bases and J by 4 bases; unmatched bases: 6. There are 15 residues in the CDR3. Here the CDR3 DNA reads TGCGCCAGCAGCTTGGGATTTGGACAGGGTTACGAGCAGTACTTC. Translated, it gives CASSLGFGQGYEQYF. The full variable domain, rest sourced from reference TRBV5-1 and TRBJ2-7, is KAGVTQTPRYLIKTRGQQVTLSCSPISGHRSVSWYQQTPGQGLQFLFEYFSETQRNKGNFPGRFSGRQFSNSRSEMNVSTLELGDSALYLCASSLGFGQGYEQYFGPGTRLTVT.

This chain uses TRBV4-2 with TRBJ2-7; no reliable D call. CDR3 length equals 14 residues. Germline values: CDR1 LGHNA, CDR2 YNFKEQ. Deletions cut 0 bases from V and 3 bases from J, with 9 bases between. The CDR3 DNA reads as TGTGCCAGCAGCCAAGATCGACTGAACTACGAGCAGTACTTC. It encodes CASSQDRLNYEQYF.

The rearrangement links TRBV7-9 to TRBJ2-7; 7 nucleotides line up with TRBD1. Trimming removed 5 bases from V and 0 bases from J; junction bases left unmatched: 4. The CDR3 is 14 residues long. Germline-derived CDR1 and CDR2 are SEHNR and FQNEAQ (reference sequence). As DNA, the CDR3 is TGTGCCAGCAGCGACAGGGACCTCTCCTACGAGCAGTACTTC. Protein product: CASSDRDLSYEQYF.

In regard to this clone: Other DNA sequences of this sample code for an identical CDR3. The genes are TRBV19 and TRBJ1-2; 8 nucleotides align to TRBD1. Losses at the gene ends were 7 bases for V and 3 bases for J; bases not matched to a gene: 10. This CDR3 has 15 residues. Germline CDR1 reads LNHDA; CDR2 reads SQIVND (reference sequence). CDR3 bases: TGTGCCAGTATCGCCCAGGGGGCGCGAGACTATGGCTACACCTTC. Protein: CASIAQGARDYGYTF. The full variable domain, completed using reference TRBV19 and TRBJ1-2, is DGGITQSPKYLFRKEGQNVTLSCEQNLNHDAMYWYRQDPGQGLRLIYYSQIVNDFQKGDIAEGYSVSREKKESFPLTVTSAQKNPTAFYLCASIAQGARDYGYTFGSGTRLTVV.

Details on this clone: It is likely a read error, because the conserved phenylalanine at the end of the CDR3 is missing. The rearrangement links TRBV6-5 to TRBJ1-2; D unclear. V was cut by 5 bases and J by 3 bases, with 13 bases left in between. The CDR3 totals 14 residues. Germline V gene data show CDR1 as MNHEY and CDR2 as SVGAGI. The CDR3 protein is CASSAHGEDYGYTV. DNA for the CDR3: TGTGCCAGCAGTGCTCACGGGGAGGACTATGGCTACACCGTC.

This clone has a handful of counts. The chain couples TRBV20-1 to TRBJ2-1; weak D call: TRBD2 (6 bases). This CDR3 has 10 residues. V lost 6 bases, J lost 9 bases, and 9 bases lay in between. Germline values: CDR1 DFQATT, CDR2 SNEGSKA (reference sequence). This CDR3 is CSAGRPEQFF. CDR3 nucleotides: TGCAGTGCCGGGAGACCTGAGCAGTTCTTC.

The chain links TRBV6-5 to TRBJ2-5; tentative D call: TRBD1 (6 bases). V was pared by 7 bases and J by 4 bases, with 19 bases between. Germline V gives CDR1 MNHEY, CDR2 SVGAGI. This CDR3 spans 15 amino acids. CDR3 coding DNA: TGTGCCAGCACCCTATTTCAGGGGATGGGAGAGACCCAGTACTTC. Translation gives CASTLFQGMGETQYF.

This clone was counted only a few times. J is TRBJ2-5 and V is TRBV2, with TRBD2 matching 16 bases. Germline assignment: CDR1 SNHLY and CDR2 FYNNEI. Unmatched junction bases numbered 6, after V lost 5 bases and J lost 0 bases. This CDR3 contains 18 residues. CDR3 loop: CASSTPGLAGGDQETQYF. The CDR3 DNA reads TGTGCCAGCAGTACCCCGGGACTAGCGGGAGGGGACCAAGAGACCCAGTACTTC.

This clone was counted a few times. The chain has TRBV7-3 and TRBJ2-1; tentative D call: TRBD1 (6 bases). This CDR3 is 15 amino acids long. V was trimmed by 5 bases and J by 3 bases, leaving 14 bases between them. Germline V lookup: CDR1 SGHTA, CDR2 FQGTGA. The CDR3 DNA reads as TGTGCCAGCAGCGCCGACCGAGGGGGCTACAATGAGCAGTTCTTC. It specifies CASSADRGGYNEQFF.